Following are 26 T cell receptor beta chains from one sample sequenced in a study of blood T cell repertoires in COVID-19 (dated by TCRdb to the early 2020s). The library was made by the immunoSEQ multiplex PCR assay. TCRdb holds this immuneACCESS table with in-frame rearrangements only. Some clones are missing; in checked studies, unresolved V genes explain under half, and the rest has no known cause. For this sample the table gives about 120,000 clones, of which 90% were detected only once. Of the sample, under 2% is held by the ten largest clones. The sample taken for sequencing was peripheral blood. These receptors all stem from a human donor with active COVID-19. The donor label of this sample is uncertain.

The chain uses TRBV4-3 and TRBJ2-5; no clear D gene. Per germline, CDR1 LGHNA and CDR2 YSLEER. The V gene lost 5 bases and the J gene lost 5 bases, with 15 bases spanning the gap. The CDR3 covers 14 residues. CDR3 in DNA: TGCGCCAGCAGCACGTCGCGGTTTGGGGAGACCCAGTACTTC. It is translated as CASSTSRFGETQYF.

The chain links TRBV18 to TRBJ2-7; tentative D call: TRBD2 (6 bases). Germline lookup yields CDR1 KGHSH and CDR2 LQKENI. V lost 1 base to trimming and J lost 4 bases, with 11 bases between them. The CDR3 spans 14 residues. The CDR3 coding sequence is TGTGCCAGCTCACCACTTTCCGGGACTTACGAGCAGTACTTC. Translation gives CASSPLSGTYEQYF.

This clone was detected once. The gene calls are TRBV3-1 (or the pseudogene TRBV3-2) and TRBJ1-3; TRBD1 aligns across 9 bases. The CDR3 has 17 amino acids. From germline, CDR1 is LGHDT and CDR2 YNNKEL (reference sequence). V shed 2 bases, J shed 2 bases, and the junction held 7 bases outside the gene matches. CDR3 DNA sequence: TGTGCCAGCAGCCAAAGAGGGGGGACAGGGACTGGAAACACCATATATTTT. It yields the protein CASSQRGGTGTGNTIYF.

This clone was recorded a few times. V and J are TRBV3-1 (or the pseudogene TRBV3-2) and TRBJ1-6; no firm D call. Germline V gene data show CDR1 as LGHDT and CDR2 as YNNKEL (reference sequence). The CDR3 consists of 15 residues. V gave up 2 bases and J gave up 11 bases, with 16 bases separating them. The CDR3 here is CASSQLGMGRAPLHF. The DNA of the CDR3 is TGTGCCAGCAGCCAATTGGGAATGGGGAGGGCACCCCTCCACTTT.

This chain's CDR3 is CATSDPGGGDSYEQFF. The CDR3 nucleotides are TGTGCCACCAGTGATCCGGGCGGGGGGGATAGTTATGAGCAGTTCTTC. The chain has TRBV24-1 and TRBJ2-1, with TRBD2 matching over 9 bases. In germline, CDR1 is KGHDR, CDR2 SFDVKD. The V segment lost 3 bases and the J segment 8 bases; nucleotides outside the gene matches: 10. The CDR3 is made up of 16 amino acids.

The chain is built from TRBV5-6 and TRBJ2-1; D is possibly TRBD1 (6 bases). In germline, CDR1 is SGHDT, CDR2 YYEEEE. This CDR3 contains 14 residues. Between the trimmed V and J ends, which lost 0 bases and 7 bases, there was a span of 11 bases. CDR3 DNA sequence: TGTGCCAGCAGCTTGGTACAGGGCGGGAATGAGCAGTTCTTC. As protein: CASSLVQGGNEQFF. The full variable domain, rest sourced from reference TRBV5-6 and TRBJ2-1, is DAGVTQSPTHLIKTRGQQVTLRCSPKSGHDTVSWYQQALGQGPQFIFQYYEEEERQRGNFPDRFSGHQFPNYSSELNVNALLLGDSALYLCASSLVQGGNEQFFGPGTRLTVL.

The J gene is TRBJ2-4, the V gene TRBV28; D possibly corresponds to TRBD1 (5 bases). V was clipped by 5 bases and J by 2 bases, with 19 bases between them. The CDR3 has 17 amino acids. From germline, CDR1 is MDHEN and CDR2 SYDVKM. In nucleotides, the CDR3 is TGTGCCAGCAGTGTTAACAACAGGAATTGGTCCAAAAACATTCAGTACTTC. Its protein product is CASSVNNRNWSKNIQYF.

The V call is TRBV6-2 or TRBV6-3, the J call TRBJ1-1; TRBD1 is a possible D gene (5 bases). Germline CDR1 reads MNHEY; CDR2 reads SVGEGT. Trimming removed 2 bases from V and 5 bases from J, with 12 bases in between. The CDR3 has 14 amino acids. CDR3 DNA sequence: TGTGCCAGCAGTTACCAGCCTGGGGGGACTGAAGCTTTCTTT. This encodes CASSYQPGGTEAFF.

The chain joins TRBV5-5 to TRBJ1-5; no clear D gene. CDR1 SGHKS and CDR2 YYEKEE come from the germline V gene (reference sequence). The V end lost 0 bases, the J end lost 6 bases, and 7 bases lay between the germline ends. The CDR3 runs 13 residues. The CDR3 nucleotides are TGTGCCAGCAGCTTGGTCCCCCTTCAGCCCCAGCATTTT. This gives the protein CASSLVPLQPQHF.

The CDR3 DNA reads as TGTGCCAGCTCACCAGAGGGTTTCCACGAGCAGTACTTC. Its protein is CASSPEGFHEQYF. The chain combines TRBV18 with TRBJ2-7; TRBD2 might be the D (5 bases). V was clipped by 2 bases and J by 5 bases, with 10 bases between them. The CDR3 totals 13 residues. The germline V gene has CDR1 KGHSH and CDR2 LQKENI. Variable domain in full (rest from reference TRBV18 and TRBJ2-7): NAGVMQNPRHLVRRRGQEARLRCSPMKGHSHVYWYRQLPEEGLKFMVYLQKENIIDESGMPKERFSAEFPKEGPSILRIQQVVRGDSAAYFCASSPEGFHEQYFGPGTRLTVT.

The chain carries TRBV5-8 and TRBJ1-1; the D is unclear. The V gene's germline CDR1 is SGHTS and CDR2 YDEGEE. The CDR3 loop spans 14 amino acids. V lost 0 bases and J 4 bases, leaving 10 bases between the germline ends. CDR3 nucleotide sequence: TGTGCCAGCAGCTTGGCCTTTGGGCGCACTGAAGCTTTCTTT. Translated, it gives CASSLAFGRTEAFF.

Only a few counts were recorded for this clone. The chain carries TRBV14 and TRBJ2-2; possible D gene TRBD1, 5 bases. This CDR3 spans 15 amino acids. Trimming cost V 1 base and J 4 bases, with 10 bases left between them. Germline values: CDR1 SGHDN, CDR2 FVKESK. The CDR3 sequence is CASSQGQGPTGELFF. DNA of the CDR3: TGTGCCAGCAGCCAAGGCCAGGGCCCCACCGGGGAGCTGTTTTTT.

The chain couples TRBV5-1 to TRBJ1-1; 7 bases agree with TRBD1. V lost 0 bases and J lost 2; bases outside the gene matches: 7. CDR3 length: 16 residues. The germline gives CDR1 SGHRS, CDR2 YFSETQ. The CDR3 DNA reads TGCGCCAGCAGCTTGGGAGGGGGCGCCGGAAACACTGAAGCTTTCTTT. This translates into CASSLGGGAGNTEAFF.

The rearrangement joins TRBV12-5 to TRBJ2-5; 12 positions agree with TRBD2. This CDR3 is built from 17 residues. With V trimmed by 2 bases and J by 0 bases, 4 bases remained unmatched. Germline V gene lookup returns CDR1 LGHNT and CDR2 FRNRAP. This CDR3 reads CASGLFRLAGDQETQYF. Written as DNA, the CDR3 is TGTGCTAGTGGTTTGTTTCGACTAGCGGGGGACCAAGAGACCCAGTACTTC.

The gene calls are TRBV6-5 and TRBJ1-5; D unresolved. The CDR3 covers 14 residues. In germline, CDR1 is MNHEY, CDR2 SVGAGI. Trimming pared 4 bases from V and 0 bases from J, leaving 7 bases between. CDR3 residues: CASSLADSNQPQHF. The CDR3, as DNA: TGTGCCAGCAGTTTAGCAGATAGCAATCAGCCCCAGCATTTT.

The rearrangement links TRBV7-9 to TRBJ1-2; no reliable D call. With 1 base removed from V and 1 base from J, the gap between germline ends came to 10 bases. The CDR3 covers 15 residues. Germline V lookup: CDR1 SEHNR, CDR2 FQNEAQ (reference sequence). CDR3 residues: CASSLGVEDNYGYTF. CDR3 in DNA: TGTGCCAGCAGCTTAGGAGTGGAGGATAACTATGGCTACACCTTC.

This chain connects TRBV30 to TRBJ2-5; D perhaps matches TRBD1 (6 bases). Trimming removed 1 base at V and 4 bases at J, with 13 bases between. The CDR3 runs 14 residues. Germline assignment: CDR1 GTSNPN and CDR2 SVGIG (reference sequence). As DNA, the CDR3 is TGTGCCTGGAGTGCAGGGGCGCCGGGAGAGACCCAGTACTTC. Translation: CAWSAGAPGETQYF.

The chain has TRBV6-2 or TRBV6-3 and TRBJ2-2; possibly TRBD2 for D (6 bases). V lost 0 bases and J 6 bases, leaving 8 bases between the germline ends. This CDR3 region has 14 residues. Germline CDR1 is MNHEY and CDR2 is SVGEGT. The CDR3 loop reads CASSYSTRAGELFF. The DNA of the CDR3 is TGTGCCAGCAGTTACTCGACTAGGGCCGGGGAGCTGTTTTTT.

The chain combines TRBV29-1 with TRBJ1-2; D unresolved. V lost 4 bases to trimming and J lost 3 bases, with 6 bases between them. Germline CDR1 SQVTM, CDR2 ANQGSEA. The CDR3 consists of 11 residues. CDR3 sequence (DNA): TGCAGCGTTGTTCGAGACTATGGCTACACCTTC. Protein sequence: CSVVRDYGYTF.

This clone has just one count. CDR3 DNA: TGCAGCGTTCCCAAAGCGGGGGGGATCACAGATACGCAGTATTTT. Its translation is CSVPKAGGITDTQYF. The chain carries TRBV29-1 and TRBJ2-3; 10 positions agree with TRBD2. Germline values: CDR1 SQVTM, CDR2 ANQGSEA. The CDR3 sequence is 15 residues long. Trimming took 5 bases from V and 2 from J; bases not matched to a gene: 7.

This rearrangement joins TRBV6-5 to TRBJ2-7, with 8 bases matching TRBD2. Trimming at V came to 6 bases and at J to 5 bases, leaving 3 bases not matched to a gene. The length of the CDR3 is 12 residues. Per germline, CDR1 MNHEY and CDR2 SVGAGI. The CDR3 bases are TGTGCCAGCAGCCGGGGGGGGAACGAGCAGTACTTC. This translates into CASSRGGNEQYF.

The rearrangement joins TRBV7-2 to TRBJ1-2; D is uncertain. The CDR3 is 12 residues long. The V gene lost 5 bases and the J gene lost 2 bases, with 6 bases spanning the gap. Germline lookup yields CDR1 SGHTA and CDR2 FQGNSA. CDR3 residues: CASSLQNYGYTF. CDR3 bases: TGTGCCAGCAGCCTACAGAACTATGGCTACACCTTC.

CDR3 protein: CASSSSVSGANVLTF. The CDR3 nucleotides are TGTGCCAGCAGCTCATCAGTCTCTGGGGCCAACGTCCTGACTTTC. The V gene is TRBV5-4, the J gene TRBJ2-6, with D uncertain. The ends were cut back, 3 bases at V and 0 bases at J, with 7 bases in the middle. This CDR3 has 15 amino acids. Germline loops: CDR1 SGHNT, CDR2 YYREEE (reference sequence).

This clone was seen just once. Written as DNA, the CDR3 is TGCAGTTGCCGAGAATCGACTAGCGGTGGACCCGGGCAGTTCTTC. Encoded protein: CSCRESTSGGPGQFF. The genes are TRBV29-1 and TRBJ2-1, with 9 bases lining up with TRBD2. Germline V CDR1 and CDR2: SQVTM, ANQGSEA. The CDR3 spans 15 residues.

The V gene is TRBV7-3, the J gene TRBJ1-1, with D unresolved. Trimming cost V 1 base and J 1 base, with 10 bases left between them. The CDR3 length is 15 residues. Germline values: CDR1 SGHTA, CDR2 FQGTGA. CDR3 loop: CASSLNPTRNTEAFF. CDR3 DNA: TGTGCCAGCAGCTTAAACCCGACACGGAACACTGAAGCTTTCTTT.

The V call is TRBV13, the J call TRBJ2-6, with D possibly TRBD1 on 5 matching bases. Between the trimmed V and J ends, which lost 5 bases and 2 bases, there was a span of 13 bases. CDR3 length equals 16 residues. Germline CDR1 reads PRHDT; CDR2 reads FYEKMQ (reference sequence). The CDR3: CASSGSPGTGANVLTF. CDR3 nucleotide sequence: TGTGCCAGCAGCGGCAGTCCAGGGACTGGGGCCAACGTCCTGACTTTC.